The 8 T cell receptor beta chains given below trace back to one sample, sequenced in a study of T cells in Graves' hyperthyroidism and ophthalmopathy. Researchers took RNA transcripts and amplified the TCR beta CDR3 regions from them. The HTBI primer set was used in a first-round RT-PCR of the TCR CDR3. Each CDR3 protein is one row after TCRdb ran MiXCR on the multiplex PCR reads. The sample holds some 510,000 distinct CDR3 sequences; less than 25% are singletons and the top ten take about a quarter. The sample comprised blood. These receptors all come from a man aged 18 to 29 with Graves' hyperthyroidism.

This clonotype was seen repeatedly, ten times or more. This chain joins TRBV12-3 or TRBV12-4 and TRBJ1-1; no clear D. The germline V and J ends were trimmed by 7 bases and 4 bases, with 16 bases remaining between them. This CDR3 has 14 amino acids. This chain's CDR3 is CASNSPLSRTEAFF. CDR3 bases: TGTGCCAGCAACTCCCCCCTCTCTCGCACTGAAGCTTTCTTT.

This clonotype was observed a handful of times. Here the CDR3 reads CSAIGRVITGELFF. The CDR3 DNA reads as TGCAGTGCTATTGGCAGGGTTATCACCGGGGAGCTGTTTTTT. The rearrangement joins TRBV20-1 to TRBJ2-2; D may be TRBD1 (5 bases). V was pared by 4 bases and J by 4 bases, with 13 bases between. This CDR3 comprises 14 residues. Germline CDR1 and CDR2: DFQATT and SNEGSKA (reference sequence).

This clonotype was seen ten or more times. The rearrangement joins TRBV6-5 to TRBJ2-2; D is perhaps TRBD1 (5 bases). V gave up 0 bases and J gave up 7 bases, with 12 bases separating them. Per the germline V gene, CDR1 is MNHEY and CDR2 is SVGAGI. This CDR3 spans 15 amino acids. The CDR3 DNA is TGTGCCAGCAGTTACTCAGGATCAGGGAACGGGGAGCTGTTTTTT. Its protein is CASSYSGSGNGELFF.

This clonotype was observed a handful of times. The chain is built from TRBV27 and TRBJ1-2; 7 positions agree with TRBD1. This CDR3 spans 14 amino acids. Trimming took 0 bases from V and 8 from J; bases not matched to a gene: 6. Germline V gene sequence: CDR1 MNHEY, CDR2 SMNVEV (reference sequence). CDR3 DNA sequence: TGTGCCAGCAGTTTATCGACAGGGTCCAGAGGCTACACCTTC. Translating gives CASSLSTGSRGYTF.

This clonotype was observed a handful of times. The CDR3 coding sequence is TGTGCCAGCAGCTTCACCCACGGGGGCTTTGAGACCCAGTACTTC. It encodes CASSFTHGGFETQYF. The gene calls are TRBV5-5 and TRBJ2-5; D might be TRBD1 or TRBD2, each matching 6 bases. Deletions cut 2 bases from V and 5 bases from J, with 16 bases between. Germline loops: CDR1 SGHKS, CDR2 YYEKEE (reference sequence). The CDR3 has 15 residues.

This clonotype was observed at least ten times. The genes are TRBV2 and TRBJ2-2; 7 bases fit TRBD2. Unmatched junction bases numbered 5, after V lost 4 bases and J lost 0 bases. The germline V gene has CDR1 SNHLY and CDR2 FYNNEI. There are 16 residues in the CDR3. CDR3 in amino acids: CASSGLAAANTGELFF. CDR3 nucleotides: TGTGCCAGCAGTGGACTAGCAGCCGCGAACACCGGGGAGCTGTTTTTT.

There are a few counts of this clonotype. The rearrangement links TRBV6-2 or TRBV6-3 to TRBJ2-2; 16 nucleotides agree with TRBD2. The germline V gene encodes CDR1 MNHEY and CDR2 SVGEGT. The V gene end was trimmed by 6 bases and the J gene end by 5 bases; junction bases not matched to a gene: 9. The CDR3 is 18 amino acids. CDR3 region: CASSAGTSGGAGTGELFF. The CDR3 bases are TGTGCCAGCAGCGCCGGGACTAGCGGGGGGGCCGGGACCGGGGAGCTGTTTTTT.

The chain joins TRBV5-1 to TRBJ1-1, with TRBD1 matching 11 bases. Trimming took 1 base from V and 11 from J; bases not matched to a gene: 10. CDR3 length equals 15 residues. Germline loops: CDR1 SGHRS, CDR2 YFSETQ. This CDR3 is CASSLSGQGGVAAFF. DNA of the CDR3: TGCGCCAGCAGCTTGTCGGGACAGGGGGGGGTTGCGGCTTTCTTT. Drawing the rest from reference TRBV5-1 and TRBJ1-1, the complete variable domain is KAGVTQTPRYLIKTRGQQVTLSCSPISGHRSVSWYQQTPGQGLQFLFEYFSETQRNKGNFPGRFSGRQFSNSRSEMNVSTLELGDSALYLCASSLSGQGGVAAFFGQGTRLTVV.